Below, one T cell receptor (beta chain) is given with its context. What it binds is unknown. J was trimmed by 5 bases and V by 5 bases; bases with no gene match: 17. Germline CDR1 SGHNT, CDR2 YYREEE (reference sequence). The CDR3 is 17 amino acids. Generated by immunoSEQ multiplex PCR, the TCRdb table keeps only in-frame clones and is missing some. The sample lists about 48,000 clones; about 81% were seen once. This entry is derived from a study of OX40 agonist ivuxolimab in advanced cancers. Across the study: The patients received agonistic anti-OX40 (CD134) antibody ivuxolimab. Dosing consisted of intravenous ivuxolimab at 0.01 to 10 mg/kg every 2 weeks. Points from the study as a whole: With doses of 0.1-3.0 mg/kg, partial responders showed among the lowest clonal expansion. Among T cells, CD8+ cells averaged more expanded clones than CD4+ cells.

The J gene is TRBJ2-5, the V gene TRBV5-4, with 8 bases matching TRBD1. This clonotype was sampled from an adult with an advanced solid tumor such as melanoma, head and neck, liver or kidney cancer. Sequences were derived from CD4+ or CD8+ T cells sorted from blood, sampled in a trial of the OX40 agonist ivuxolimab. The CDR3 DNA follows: TGTGCCAGCAGGCGACCAACGGGACAGGCGATGAGGGAGACCCAGTACTTC. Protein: CASRRPTGQAMRETQYF.